The clone carrying this T cell receptor (beta chain) showed up many times. Its target is not known. This entry belongs to a study of T-cell memory formation after mild COVID-19. Notes on the study in general: In second-wave clones peaking day 37, SARS-CoV-2 specificity remained unconfirmed. CD4+ contracting clones were found mainly in CM and EM, and CD8+ ones in EMRA. That cross-reactive memory joined was suggested by some responding clones appearing in pre-infection memory.

Trimming left V 5 bases short and J 1 base short, with 11 bases between. CDR3 size: 14 residues. Constant-segment primers and 5'RACE yielded cDNA libraries for TCR alpha and TCR beta, each carrying sample barcodes and UMIs. TCRdb reprocessed the 5' RACE reads with MiXCR, giving one entry per CDR3 protein. Of around 200,000 distinct CDR3 sequences detected, over 9.5% appear once; the ten largest clones hold roughly 3.2%. The sample taken for sequencing was PBMCs or a T cell subset sorted from them (not recorded which). This rearrangement joins TRBV12-3 or TRBV12-4 to TRBJ1-1; tentatively, D is TRBD1 (5 bases). The TCR was taken from a man younger than 35 who had mild COVID-19 (a few samples of this study predate the infection). Cell type and time point are not known. CDR3 protein: CASSPWTSNTEAFF. The CDR3 bases are TGTGCCAGCAGTCCGTGGACATCGAACACTGAAGCTTTCTTT.